This TCR beta chain was recovered during a study of blood T cell repertoires in COVID-19 (dated by TCRdb to 2020 to 2022). Regarding the research as a whole: Samples from collaborators originated in the United States, Italy and Spain and spanned both the acute and convalescent phases of COVID-19. The dataset comprised deeply sampled blood TCRbeta repertoires from subjects exposed to, actively infected with, or recovered from COVID-19. The samples were drawn from the first 160 participants of the ongoing ImmuneRACE study and from 1,254 subjects provided by 6 global collaborators. Where available, HLA class I and class II types were taken from metadata supplied by the sample provider and were not determined by assay-based typing. The repertoires were released in a freely available public database intended as a resource for research on the immune response to SARS-CoV-2. A de-identified subject ID, COVID-19 status, age in years and sex were almost always included in the sample metadata. The prospective study material was composed of cDNA or gDNA derived from T cells, B-cell-depleted T cells, or PBMCs.

Here is what the overall study found, with its caveats: The amount of clinical and demographic metadata varied by source and participant and was provided uncurated.

Turning to this clone: The clone's antigen remains unknown. Per-base qualities were not stored, and no clone one base away is much larger.

The germline V gene gives CDR1 as KGHSH and CDR2 as LQKENI. Inclusive of the bounding cysteine and phenylalanine, the CDR3 is 13 residues long. Here the CDR3 DNA is all that survives: 39 bases in frame from base 1. Trimming takes 9 bases off V and 7 bases off J; junction bases not matched to a gene: 11. Whole blood was collected in K2EDTA tubes by collaborating institutions according to the institutions' own protocols. For TCRbeta analysis, collaborators shipped samples as frozen whole blood, isolated PBMCs, or DNA extracted from either of those sample types. The immunoSEQ Assay, a bias-controlled multiplex PCR, was used to amplify TCRbeta CDR3 regions from genomic DNA. As for how the authors treated the data: Nucleated cell counts per sample were estimated from amplification of reference gene primers within the assay. Sequence reads were collapsed and filtered to measure the absolute abundance of every unique TCRbeta CDR3 rearrangement. For each sample, productive Simpson clonality was calculated by taking the square root of Simpson's diversity index across productive rearrangements. Entries here come from immuneACCESS through TCRdb and include only in-frame sequences with V and J called. Some clones fail to appear in such tables; in the studies checked, an unresolved V gene covers under half of the shortfall, and the cause of the remainder is unknown. The DNA was the basis for D and trimming; V, J and clone size are from that table. The sample records a few hundred thousand clones, 80% to 90% of which are singletons. Of the sample, around 3% is held by the ten largest clones.

The chain is made from TRBV18 and TRBJ1-2; TRBD1 agrees with 7 junctional bases. Sequencing input: peripheral blood. The TCR comes from a woman in her 30s with active or convalescent COVID-19. The nucleotide sequence reads TGTGCCAGTTCAGGGGGGGGCCCGTTTGGCTACACCTTC. The encoded protein is CASSGGGPFGYTF.